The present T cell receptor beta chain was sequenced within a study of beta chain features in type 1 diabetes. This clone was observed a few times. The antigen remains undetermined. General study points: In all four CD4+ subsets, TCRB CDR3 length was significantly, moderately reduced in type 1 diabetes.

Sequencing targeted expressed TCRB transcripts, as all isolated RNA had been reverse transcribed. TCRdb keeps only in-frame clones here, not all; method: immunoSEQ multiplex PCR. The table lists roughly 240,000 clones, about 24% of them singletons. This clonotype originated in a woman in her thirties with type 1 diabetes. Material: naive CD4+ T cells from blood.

The CDR3 reads CASSLGQGEQPQHF. The CDR3 DNA reads as TGTGCCAGCAGCCTCGGACAGGGGGAGCAGCCCCAGCATTTT. The chain is built from TRBV7-9 and TRBJ1-5; 10 bases match TRBD1. Germline CDR1 and CDR2: SEHNR and FQNEAQ (reference sequence). V lost 5 bases and J lost 7; bases outside the gene matches: 5. This CDR3 is built from 14 residues.